Each of the 12 T cell receptor beta chains below was sequenced from the same sample in a study of cytomegalovirus exposure and HLA in healthy donors. Amplification used 60 Vbeta primers and 13 Jbeta primers. Measured with immunoSEQ multiplex PCR; TCRdb has only the in-frame clones, and not every one. The sample yields 140,000 to 150,000 clones, approximately 80% seen once. The sequenced material came from PBMCs. All receptors come from a woman aged 60-70 years in good health and CMV-seropositive.

The gene calls are TRBV9 and TRBJ1-3, with a tentative D call TRBD1 (6 bases). The V gene's germline CDR1 is SGDLS and CDR2 YYNGEE. The CDR3 runs 15 residues. With 4 bases removed from V and 0 bases from J, the gap between germline ends came to 11 bases. The CDR3 DNA sequence: TGTGCCAGCAGCCCCCGGACAGTCTCTGGAAACACCATATATTTT. This codes for CASSPRTVSGNTIYF.

The chain's CDR3 is CSAPETNIQYF. The CDR3 coding sequence is TGCAGTGCTCCGGAGACTAACATTCAGTACTTC. This sequence joins TRBV20-1 and TRBJ2-4; D uncertain. Germline lookup yields CDR1 DFQATT and CDR2 SNEGSKA (reference sequence). CDR3 length: 11 residues. The V gene lost 5 bases and the J gene lost 7 bases, with 9 bases spanning the gap.

The J gene is TRBJ1-1, the V gene TRBV7-2; possible D gene TRBD1, 5 bases. CDR3 length: 14 amino acids. Trimming took off 5 bases at V and 1 base at J, with 11 bases between the two ends. Germline CDR1 SGHTA, CDR2 FQGNSA. The CDR3 nucleotides are TGTGCCAGCAGCCCCGGAGGGGCGAACACTGAAGCTTTCTTT. Amino acid sequence: CASSPGGANTEAFF.

The V call is TRBV23-1, the J call TRBJ2-3, with 7 bases matching TRBD2. TRBV23-1 is labeled an ORF, and its function is uncertain. The J segment lost 7 bases and the V segment lost 4 bases, leaving 8 bases of the junction unmatched. The CDR3 covers 14 residues. As DNA, the CDR3 is TGCGCCAGCAGTCCTGGCGGGAGTCCGTATACGCAGTATTTT. This codes for CASSPGGSPYTQYF.

The sample holds a few counts of this clone. The chain joins TRBV7-3 to TRBJ2-3; 9 positions agree with TRBD2. Germline CDR1 SGHTA, CDR2 FQGTGA. V was clipped by 6 bases and J by 1 base; unmatched bases: 5. This CDR3 region has 15 residues. The CDR3 region has the DNA TGTGCCAGCAGTCGTAGCGGGGGCCGCACAGATACGCAGTATTTT. This codes for CASSRSGGRTDTQYF.

The chain has TRBV7-3 and TRBJ2-5; the match to TRBD2 covers 7 bases. J lost 2 bases, V lost 2 bases, and 5 bases had no gene match. Germline V gives CDR1 SGHTA, CDR2 FQGTGA. The CDR3 contains 15 residues. In DNA form, the CDR3 reads TGTGCCAGCAGCTTAGGAGGTAGCGGGCAAGAGACCCAGTACTTC. Amino acid sequence: CASSLGGSGQETQYF.

The V gene is TRBV28, the J gene TRBJ2-5, with TRBD1 matching 7 bases. CDR1 is MDHEN, CDR2 SYDVKM, per germline. Germline trimming cut 5 bases from V and 2 bases from J; bases unmatched to any gene: 5. CDR3 length: 14 residues. The CDR3 DNA sequence: TGTGCCAGCAGTAGGGGGCGGACGCAAGAGACCCAGTACTTC. Its protein is CASSRGRTQETQYF.

The gene calls are TRBV19 and TRBJ1-5, with D possibly matching TRBD1 (5 bases). Trimming shortened V by 5 bases and J by 2 bases, and 7 bases separated the two germline ends. The CDR3 consists of 13 residues. Looked up from germline, CDR1 is LNHDA and CDR2 is SQIVND (reference sequence). Here the CDR3 reads CASSPQGNQPQHF. The CDR3 DNA sequence: TGTGCCAGTAGTCCACAGGGCAATCAGCCCCAGCATTTT. The variable domain in full, completed from reference TRBV19 and TRBJ1-5, reads DGGITQSPKYLFRKEGQNVTLSCEQNLNHDAMYWYRQDPGQGLRLIYYSQIVNDFQKGDIAEGYSVSREKKESFPLTVTSAQKNPTAFYLCASSPQGNQPQHFGDGTRLSIL.

V is TRBV5-6 and J is TRBJ2-7; 7 positions match TRBD1. The CDR3 is 19 amino acids. CDR1 is SGHDT and CDR2 is YYEEEE in the germline V gene. V was clipped by 3 bases and J by 1 base; unmatched bases: 19. In nucleotides, the CDR3 is TGTGCCAGCAGCTCCCCACCATCCCATAACGGGACAGCATCCTACGAGCAGTACTTC. This codes for CASSSPPSHNGTASYEQYF.

The V gene is TRBV28, the J gene TRBJ2-3, with D hard to call. The CDR3 runs to 13 residues. V dropped 1 base and J dropped 1 base, with 3 bases sitting between them. Looked up from germline, CDR1 is MDHEN and CDR2 is SYDVKM. This CDR3 reads CASSLLGTDTQYF. In DNA form, the CDR3 reads TGTGCCAGCAGTTTATTAGGCACAGATACGCAGTATTTT.

The genes are TRBV27 and TRBJ2-7, with 9 bases lining up with TRBD1. The germline V gene encodes CDR1 MNHEY and CDR2 SMNVEV (reference sequence). V was pared by 10 bases and J by 2 bases, with 12 bases of the junction left unmatched. The CDR3 totals 15 residues. CDR3 in DNA: TGTGCCATCCGGAGATCCGGGACAGGGACCTACGAGCAGTACTTC. This gives the protein CAIRRSGTGTYEQYF.

The CDR3 spells CAWVDRGIGTEAFF. As DNA, the CDR3 is TGTGCCTGGGTAGACAGGGGAATAGGCACTGAAGCTTTCTTT. This rearrangement joins TRBV30 to TRBJ1-1; 8 bases match TRBD1. V shed 5 bases, J shed 4 bases, and the junction held 9 bases outside the gene matches. CDR3 size: 14 residues. CDR1 is GTSNPN, CDR2 SVGIG, per germline (reference sequence). The full variable domain, with the rest looked up from reference TRBV30 and TRBJ1-1, is SQTIHQWPATLVQPVGSPLSLECTVEGTSNPNLYWYRQAAGRGLQLLFYSVGIGQISSEVPQNLSASRPQDRQFILSSKKLLLSDSGFYLCAWVDRGIGTEAFFGQGTRLTVV.